This T cell receptor beta chain is drawn from a study of regulatory T cells in long-lasting Graves disease (dated by TCRdb to about 2021). As for the study more broadly: To count as having persistent Graves' disease, a patient had to have received antithyroid drug treatment for over 5 years with TSH receptor autoantibodies remaining persistently positive. Patients with persistent Graves' disease were compared with patients with newly diagnosed Graves' disease using TCR sequencing and RNA sequencing of peripheral blood. The study was conducted in China and was registered as a clinical trial. A total of about 33 samples underwent TCR sequencing: some 13 from persistent and about 20 from newly diagnosed Graves' disease patients. Persistent Graves' disease patients in the clinical cohort had taken antithyroid drugs for roughly ten years on average. Overall results and qualifications from the work: The small sample size was acknowledged by the authors as a limitation that may reduce accuracy. Persistent disease showed preferential use of TRBV28, TRBJ1-2 and TRBJ2-5, whereas newly diagnosed disease favored TRBV20-1 and TRBJ2-1. Only peripheral blood was studied, because thyroid tissue, the primary lesion, was inaccessible. Only the TCR beta chain was sequenced and analyzed. Lower TCR Shannon entropy and fewer highly expanded clones were observed in persistent Graves' disease patients than in newly diagnosed patients, which suggested clonal expansion. Patients with persistent disease shared more public clonotypes (fewer than 3,000) than newly diagnosed patients did (about 970).

Taken with the paper, the label for time point translates to: persistent/refractory GD, antithyroid drugs over 5 years with positive TRAb. For both TCR sequencing and RNA sequencing, RNA was extracted from PBMCs using TRIzol. The diagnosis of Graves' disease followed American Thyroid Association guidelines. Recruitment of patients was carried out at an endocrinology department in Xi'an, China. Each patient gave 7 to 9.5 milliliters of peripheral blood, collected in an EDTA anticoagulant tube. PBMCs were isolated by Ficoll Paque Plus density gradient separation without further T cell sorting. An Agilent 2100 Bioanalyzer and agarose gel were used to check RNA quality, while a NanoDrop 2000 measured RNA concentration. Measured from the cysteine to the phenylalanine, the CDR3 is 16 residues long. The kept DNA is CDR3 alone, 48 bases in frame from the first base. The CDR1 and CDR2 encoded by the germline V gene are SGHNT and YENEEA. Compared with germline, V lacks 1 base and J lacks 0 bases; bases without a gene match: 3.

The library was built by means of multiplex PCR. The run used an Illumina HiSeq 4000. iRepertoire HTBI primers and Arm-PCR amplification of CDR3 regions were used to construct TCR beta libraries. Before sequencing, the PCR products went through gel purification. Concerning the study's data processing: Gene usage analysis of CDR3 amino acid clonotypes used the 55 to 80 TRBV and 14 to 15 TRBJ segments found across samples. COPE and FqMerger were used to merge filtered high-quality paired reads into contigs. BLAST was used to align contigs to IMGT TRBV, TRBD and TRBJ reference genes, with CDR3 defined following IMGT. Any clonotype with a frequency above 0.1% was classified as a highly expanded clone. Shannon entropy served as the measure of repertoire diversity, while the Gini coefficient captured V-J evenness. A clonotype found in more than one individual was treated as public. TCRdb applied fastp at Q25 and MiXCR to the public reads, then kept only in-frame beta chains. Entries that share a CDR3 protein sequence are merged under the most common genes and DNA. Here the V and J calls rest on TCRdb's processing, not on the authors' analysis. The sample table holds around 460,000 distinct CDR3 sequences, of which about 20% were seen once. Around 13% of the sample goes to the ten largest clones.

In the case of this clonotype: Its antigen is still unknown. No clone much larger than this one lies a single base away; base qualities are absent.

This sequence was found in a female donor with Graves disease. The sequence joins TRBV11-3 to TRBJ2-1, with TRBD2 identical over 7 junction bases. Sequences were derived from peripheral blood mononuclear cells (PBMCs), sampled when the disease was refractory, from a patient treated with antithyroid drugs. The CDR3 region: CASSLAGTNSYNEQFF. The DNA sequence is TGTGCCAGCAGCTTAGCCGGGACTAACTCCTACAATGAGCAGTTCTTC.